This T cell receptor beta chain was documented in a study of T cells after yellow fever vaccination. Study as a whole: Based on CD3, CD45RA, CCR7 and CD95, EM, EMRA, CM and Tscm memory subsets were sorted.

Germline V gene data show CDR1 as SGHTA and CDR2 as FQGNSA. The CDR3 loop spans 14 amino acids. Study findings and constraints: Across the CD4 and CD8 compartments, a small share of clonotypes was present in both. The secondary response was weaker, and its peak arrived faster, on day 5 versus 15.

In the case of this clonotype: With a much larger clone just one base away, this may be a read error.

Template-switching 5'RACE yielded the TCR cDNA; a universal primer site and UMIs were added in the process. Via MiXCR, TCRdb re-called the 5' RACE reads, giving one row per CDR3 protein. The table lists over 25,000 distinct CDR3 sequences, 10% of them singletons. The source material was PBMCs, either bulk or a sorted T-cell subset (CD4+, CD8+, memory, or dextramer-sorted; not recorded which), sampled around 14 days after the first yellow fever vaccination. This chain joins TRBV7-2 and TRBJ2-2, with a weak D call TRBD2 (6 bases). The receptor comes from a man aged 18 to 29 who received the YFV17D yellow fever vaccine. The CDR3 DNA is TGTTCCAGCAGCCCCGGGACTAACACCGGGGAGCTGTTTTTT. It encodes CSSSPGTNTGELFF. Using reference TRBV7-2 and TRBJ2-2 for the parts outside the CDR3, the full variable domain is GAGVSQSPSNKVTEKGKDVELRCDPISGHTALYWYRQSLGQGLEFLIYFQGNSAPDKSGLPSDRFSAERTGGSVSTLTIQRTQQEDSAVYLCSSSPGTNTGELFFGEGSRLTVL.